The 17 T cell receptor beta chains below were found in one sample sequenced in a study of response to subunit inactivated influenza vaccine. TCRdb called the RT-PCR reads again in MiXCR, with one record for every CDR3 protein. The sample contains around 520,000 distinct CDR3 sequences, 25% of which appear only once. The sample consisted of CD4+ T cells sorted from PBMCs, taken about 5 days after vaccination. The receptors here all came from a middle-aged man who received an inactivated influenza vaccine.

This sequence joins TRBV20-1 and TRBJ1-5; D is unclear. CDR3 length equals 13 residues. Per germline, CDR1 DFQATT and CDR2 SNEGSKA (reference sequence). Trimming removed 0 bases at V and 6 bases at J, with 9 bases between. The CDR3 protein is CSARDLPFQPQHF. For the CDR3, the DNA is TGCAGTGCTAGAGATCTCCCCTTTCAGCCCCAGCATTTT.

This chain links TRBV3-1 with TRBJ2-7; 7 nucleotides align to TRBD2. The CDR3 has 14 amino acids. J lost 3 bases, V lost 3 bases, and 5 bases had no gene match. Germline assignment: CDR1 LGHDT and CDR2 YNNKEL (reference sequence). The CDR3 DNA reads as TGTGCCAGCAGCCATGGGCGGGGGAGCTACGAGCAGTACTTC. Its translation: CASSHGRGSYEQYF.

The chain has TRBV7-2 and TRBJ2-7, with 9 positions matching TRBD1. Losses at the gene ends were 5 bases for V and 3 bases for J; bases not matched to a gene: 5. This CDR3 is built from 14 residues. CDR1 is SGHTA, CDR2 FQGNSA, per germline. In DNA form, the CDR3 reads TGTGCCAGCAGCCCGTACAGGGGGCACTACGAGCAGTACTTC. Amino acids: CASSPYRGHYEQYF.

V usage is TRBV12-3 or TRBV12-4 and J usage is TRBJ1-6; tentatively, D is TRBD1 (5 bases). The CDR3 spans 13 residues. Trimming shortened V by 5 bases and J by 7 bases, and 9 bases separated the two germline ends. Here the CDR3 DNA reads TGTGCCAGCAGTATGGGGGGGAATTCACCCCTCCACTTT. Translation gives CASSMGGNSPLHF.

The V gene is TRBV7-2, the J gene TRBJ2-6, with D perhaps given as TRBD1 or TRBD2 (5 bases each). CDR1 is SGHTA and CDR2 is FQGNSA in the germline V gene. The V end lost 5 bases, the J end lost 0 bases, and 14 bases lay between the germline ends. There are 17 residues in the CDR3. The CDR3 coding sequence is TGTGCCAGCAGCGTGGGACCGCTGGGCTCTGGGGCCAACGTCCTGACTTTC. Protein sequence: CASSVGPLGSGANVLTF.

Concerning this clonotype itself: This may come from a read error, since a much larger clone is one base off. J is TRBJ2-7 and V is TRBV6-6; no clear D gene. In germline, CDR1 is MNHNY, CDR2 SVGAGI (reference sequence). There are 13 residues in the CDR3. V gave up 2 bases and J gave up 1 base, with 6 bases separating them. In DNA form, the CDR3 reads TGTGCCAGCAGTTACGTCCGTTCCTACGAGCAGTACTTC. Its protein is CASSYVRSYEQYF.

This clonotype was picked up a small number of times. The CDR3 sequence: CSASLGGSYNEQFF. The CDR3 coding sequence is TGCAGTGCTAGTTTAGGGGGCTCCTACAATGAGCAGTTCTTC. The genes are TRBV20-1 and TRBJ2-1; TRBD1 is a possible D gene (6 bases). CDR1 and CDR2 from the germline V gene are DFQATT and SNEGSKA (reference sequence). The CDR3 spans 14 residues. V dropped 3 bases and J dropped 0 bases, with 9 bases sitting between them.

The CDR3 loop reads CASSTNPGVTGELFF. CDR3 sequence (DNA): TGCGCCAGCAGCACAAACCCAGGGGTGACCGGGGAGCTGTTTTTT. The chain joins TRBV5-1 to TRBJ2-2; tentative D call: TRBD1 (6 bases). CDR3 length equals 15 residues. Germline CDR1 and CDR2: SGHRS and YFSETQ. The V and J ends lost 4 bases and 5 bases respectively, with 15 bases between them.

This clonotype was recorded a few times. The chain employs TRBV25-1 and TRBJ2-1, with 9 bases fitting TRBD2. The ends lost 5 bases at V and 8 bases at J; junction bases unmatched: 13. This CDR3 is 16 amino acids long. Per the germline V gene, CDR1 is MGHDK and CDR2 is SYGVNS. CDR3 in amino acids: CASSMSSSGTSDEQFF. The CDR3 nucleotides are TGTGCCAGCAGTATGTCCTCTAGCGGGACCAGCGATGAGCAGTTCTTC.

The chain links TRBV6-2 or TRBV6-3 to TRBJ2-1; 10 positions match TRBD2. CDR1 and CDR2 from the germline V gene are MNHEY and SVGEGT. V lost 7 bases to trimming and J lost 4 bases; unmatched junction nucleotides: 10. The CDR3 contains 16 residues. The CDR3 here is CASTPEREGPYNEQFF. CDR3 in DNA: TGTGCCAGCACCCCCGAGCGGGAGGGCCCGTACAATGAGCAGTTCTTC.

The V call is TRBV9, the J call TRBJ2-7; D unresolved. V was trimmed by 0 bases and J by 5 bases, leaving 6 bases between them. This CDR3 has 12 residues. Germline V lookup: CDR1 SGDLS, CDR2 YYNGEE. The CDR3 DNA reads as TGTGCCAGCAGCGTAGGAGGCAACGAGCAGTACTTC. It encodes CASSVGGNEQYF.

This clonotype appeared many times. This chain connects TRBV9 to TRBJ2-2; D is unclear. Germline V gives CDR1 SGDLS, CDR2 YYNGEE. V was clipped by 0 bases and J by 8 bases, with 8 bases between them. The CDR3 runs to 13 residues. CDR3 DNA sequence: TGTGCCAGCAGCGTAGAACTGTCAGGGGAGCTGTTTTTT. It is translated as CASSVELSGELFF.

This clonotype was found once. The chain couples TRBV10-2 to TRBJ1-2; D perhaps matches TRBD1 (5 bases). CDR1 is WSHSY, CDR2 SAAADI, per germline. The length of the CDR3 is 14 residues. The germline V and J ends were trimmed by 6 bases and 2 bases, with 13 bases remaining between them. In DNA form, the CDR3 reads TGCGCCAGCAGGTCCGGGACGGGCAACTATGGCTACACCTTC. It encodes CASRSGTGNYGYTF.

This clonotype was picked up one time. This chain joins TRBV10-3 and TRBJ1-2, with D unresolved. Germline V gene lookup returns CDR1 ENHRY and CDR2 SYGVKD. V lost 6 bases to trimming and J lost 0 bases, with 17 bases between them. The CDR3 loop spans 16 amino acids. The CDR3 reads CAIREAAGSANYGYTF. The CDR3, as DNA: TGTGCCATCAGAGAGGCGGCTGGGTCAGCTAACTATGGCTACACCTTC.

The chain carries TRBV27 and TRBJ2-2, with TRBD2 matching over 8 bases. This CDR3 is built from 13 residues. The germline V gene has CDR1 MNHEY and CDR2 SMNVEV (reference sequence). The V and J ends lost 6 bases and 6 bases, in that order; junction bases with no gene match: 3. DNA of the CDR3: TGTGCCAGCAGCGGGAGGGCCTCCGGGGAGCTGTTTTTT. This sequence encodes CASSGRASGELFF.

The chain combines TRBV5-6 with TRBJ2-2; D uncertain. Trimming pared 0 bases from V and 5 bases from J, leaving 14 bases between. Germline V CDR1 and CDR2: SGHDT, YYEEEE. The CDR3 sequence is 16 residues long. The CDR3 sequence is CASSLARDGGTGELFF. In DNA form, the CDR3 reads TGTGCCAGCAGCTTGGCCCGTGACGGTGGAACCGGGGAGCTGTTTTTT.

The CDR3 reads CSALPEGRDTQYF. For the CDR3, the DNA is TGCAGTGCCCTCCCGGAGGGGCGGGATACGCAGTATTTT. The rearrangement joins TRBV20-1 to TRBJ2-3; TRBD2 is a possible D gene (6 bases). The CDR3 extends over 13 amino acids. The V and J ends lost 6 bases and 6 bases respectively, with 16 bases between them. Germline CDR1 is DFQATT and CDR2 is SNEGSKA (reference sequence).